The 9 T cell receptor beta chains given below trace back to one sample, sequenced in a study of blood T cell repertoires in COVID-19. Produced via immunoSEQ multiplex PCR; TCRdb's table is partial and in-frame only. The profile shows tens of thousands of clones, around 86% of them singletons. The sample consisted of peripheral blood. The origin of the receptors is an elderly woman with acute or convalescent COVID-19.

CDR3 coding DNA: TGCGCCAGCAGCCGGGGACAGGGACAAGAGACCCAGTACTTC. This codes for CASSRGQGQETQYF. The chain uses TRBV5-1 and TRBJ2-5; 9 nucleotides line up with TRBD1. This CDR3 spans 14 amino acids. The germline gives CDR1 SGHRS, CDR2 YFSETQ. The junction had 3 bases not matched to a gene; V was cut back by 4 bases and J by 2 bases. The whole variable domain, remainder taken from reference TRBV5-1 and TRBJ2-5, is KAGVTQTPRYLIKTRGQQVTLSCSPISGHRSVSWYQQTPGQGLQFLFEYFSETQRNKGNFPGRFSGRQFSNSRSEMNVSTLELGDSALYLCASSRGQGQETQYFGPGTRLLVL.

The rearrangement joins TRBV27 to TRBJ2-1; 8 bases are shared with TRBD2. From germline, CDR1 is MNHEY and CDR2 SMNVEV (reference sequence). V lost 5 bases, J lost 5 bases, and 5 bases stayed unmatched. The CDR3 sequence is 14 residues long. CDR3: CASSAGLENNEQFF. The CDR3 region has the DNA TGTGCCAGCAGTGCGGGACTAGAAAACAATGAGCAGTTCTTC.

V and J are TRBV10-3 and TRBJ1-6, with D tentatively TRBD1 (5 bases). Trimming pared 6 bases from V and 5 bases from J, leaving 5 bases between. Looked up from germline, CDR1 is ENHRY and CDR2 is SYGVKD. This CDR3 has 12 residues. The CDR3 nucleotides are TGTGCCATCAGAGGGGATAATTCACCCCTCCACTTT. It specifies CAIRGDNSPLHF.

CDR3 in DNA: TGTGCCAGCAGTCCAACCCCCGCGCAGGGGGTCTCGGATGGCTACACCTTC. Protein sequence: CASSPTPAQGVSDGYTF. The chain is built from TRBV5-5 and TRBJ1-2; the match to TRBD1 covers 7 bases. The CDR3 totals 17 residues. Germline V gene sequence: CDR1 SGHKS, CDR2 YYEKEE (reference sequence). The junction had 19 bases not matched to a gene; V was cut back by 5 bases and J by 6 bases.

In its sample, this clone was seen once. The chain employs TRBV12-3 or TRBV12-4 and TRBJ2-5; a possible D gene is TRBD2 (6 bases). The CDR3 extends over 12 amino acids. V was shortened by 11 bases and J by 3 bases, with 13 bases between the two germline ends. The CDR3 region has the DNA TGTGCCGGGGGACGGGGGAAAGAGACCCAGTACTTC. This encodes CAGGRGKETQYF.

The CDR3 reads CASSQGRTPNTEAFF. CDR3 nucleotide sequence: TGTGCCAGCAGCCAAGGTCGGACACCGAACACTGAAGCTTTCTTT. This chain uses TRBV3-1 (or the pseudogene TRBV3-2) with TRBJ1-1; tentatively, D is TRBD1 (5 bases). Germline V CDR1 and CDR2: LGHDT, YNNKEL (reference sequence). The V end lost 1 base, the J end lost 1 base, and 10 bases lay between the germline ends. This CDR3 is 15 amino acids long.

The CDR3 DNA is TGTGCCATCAGGACCTCGGCGGGGCCCACGGCAGATACGCAGTATTTT. Translation: CAIRTSAGPTADTQYF. The V call is TRBV10-3, the J call TRBJ2-3, with D possibly being TRBD2 (6 bases). From germline, CDR1 is ENHRY and CDR2 SYGVKD. The CDR3 is made up of 16 amino acids. Between the trimmed V and J ends, which lost 6 bases and 4 bases, there was a span of 20 bases.

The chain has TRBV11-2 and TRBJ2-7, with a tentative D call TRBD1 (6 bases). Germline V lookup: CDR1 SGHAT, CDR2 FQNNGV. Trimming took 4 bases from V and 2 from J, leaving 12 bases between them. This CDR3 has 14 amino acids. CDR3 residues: CASSSKGHTYEQYF. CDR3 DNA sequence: TGTGCCAGCAGCTCCAAGGGACACACCTACGAGCAGTACTTC.

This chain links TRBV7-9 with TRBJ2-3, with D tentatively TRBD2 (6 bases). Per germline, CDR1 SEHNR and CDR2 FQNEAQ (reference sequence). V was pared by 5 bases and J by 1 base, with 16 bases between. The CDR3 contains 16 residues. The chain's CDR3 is CASSPGTGQGTDTQYF. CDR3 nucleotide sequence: TGTGCCAGCAGCCCGGGGACTGGGCAAGGCACAGATACGCAGTATTTT.